Presented here are 11 T cell receptor beta chains from one specimen sequenced in a study of shared clonotypes between healthy human individuals. Libraries were prepared by immunoSEQ multiplex PCR; TCRdb keeps only in-frame clonotypes and omits some of them. The data hold under 850,000 clones, with roughly 72% observed a single time. The sample taken for sequencing was memory CD4+ T cells sorted from blood. The subset was: CD45RA-negative fraction. The source is a woman aged 25 to 39 in good health.

V gene TRBV29-1 combines with J gene TRBJ2-3, with D perhaps TRBD1 or TRBD2 (5 bases each). Trimming removed 8 bases from V and 5 bases from J, with 23 bases in between. Germline V gene sequence: CDR1 SQVTM, CDR2 ANQGSEA. CDR3 length: 15 residues. The CDR3 nucleotides are TGCAGCTCCCTGCCCATGGGGGACCCGGGAGATACGCAGTATTTT. Protein: CSSLPMGDPGDTQYF.

The chain couples TRBV28 to TRBJ1-1; D gene ambiguous. The germline V gene has CDR1 MDHEN and CDR2 SYDVKM. This CDR3 has 13 amino acids. Trimming left V 5 bases short and J 6 bases short, with 13 bases between. The CDR3 DNA reads as TGTGCCAGCAGTCCGAACGGACGGTCTGAAGCTTTCTTT. Protein: CASSPNGRSEAFF. Filled out from reference TRBV28 and TRBJ1-1, the complete variable domain reads DVKVTQSSRYLVKRTGEKVFLECVQDMDHENMFWYRQDPGLGLRLIYFSYDVKMKEKGDIPEGYSVSREKKERFSLILESASTNQTSMYLCASSPNGRSEAFFGQGTRLTVV.

In its sample, this clone was seen once. Distinct nucleotide sequences in the sample also encode this CDR3. V usage is TRBV2 and J usage is TRBJ2-1, with 8 positions matching TRBD1. The CDR3 is 12 residues long. Germline assignment: CDR1 SNHLY and CDR2 FYNNEI. V was pared by 6 bases and J by 7 bases, with 2 bases of the junction left unmatched. The DNA of the CDR3 is TGTGCCAGCAGCGACAGGGGTAATGAGCAGTTCTTC. This translates into CASSDRGNEQFF.

V is TRBV2 and J is TRBJ1-2; TRBD1 might be the D (6 bases). Trimming removed 5 bases at V and 4 bases at J, with 23 bases between. CDR1 and CDR2 from the germline V gene are SNHLY and FYNNEI. CDR3 length: 17 amino acids. CDR3 sequence reads: CASSKIQTGNAGYGYTF. Here the CDR3 DNA reads TGTGCCAGCAGTAAGATACAAACAGGGAATGCCGGCTATGGCTACACCTTC. Drawing the rest from reference TRBV2 and TRBJ1-2, the complete variable domain is EPEVTQTPSHQVTQMGQEVILRCVPISNHLYFYWYRQILGQKVEFLVSFYNNEISEKSEIFDDQFSVERPDGSNFTLKIRSTKLEDSAMYFCASSKIQTGNAGYGYTFGSGTRLTVV.

This clone was counted between two and nine times. The rearrangement uses TRBV18 and TRBJ2-7; tentatively, D is TRBD2 (5 bases). CDR1 and CDR2 from the germline V gene are KGHSH and LQKENI. V lost 2 bases and J 3 bases, leaving 14 bases between the germline ends. The CDR3 spans 15 residues. Here the CDR3 DNA reads TGTGCCAGCTCACCAAGGAGTGGGAGCCTCTACGAGCAGTACTTC. This encodes CASSPRSGSLYEQYF.

J is TRBJ2-3 and V is TRBV9; 7 bases map to TRBD2. The CDR3 runs 14 residues. CDR1 is SGDLS and CDR2 is YYNGEE in the germline V gene. V gave up 0 bases and J gave up 8 bases; unmatched junction bases: 6. CDR3 protein: CASSVGGGSTTQYF. As DNA, the CDR3 is TGTGCCAGCAGCGTAGGGGGGGGATCCACTACGCAGTATTTT. The full variable domain, its missing parts supplied by reference TRBV9 and TRBJ2-3, is DSGVTQTPKHLITATGQRVTLRCSPRSGDLSVYWYQQSLDQGLQFLIQYYNGEERAKGNILERFSAQQFPDLHSELNLSSLELGDSALYFCASSVGGGSTTQYFGPGTRLTVL.

The chain combines TRBV7-9 with TRBJ2-5; 7 nucleotides agree with TRBD2. The CDR3 covers 15 residues. Germline trimming cut 2 bases from V and 4 bases from J; bases unmatched to any gene: 7. The germline V gene has CDR1 SEHNR and CDR2 FQNEAQ (reference sequence). The CDR3 DNA is TGTGCCAGCAGCTTAATTATGACGGGGGGAGAGACCCAGTACTTC. Its protein is CASSLIMTGGETQYF.

The V and J genes are TRBV4-1 and TRBJ1-2; TRBD1 is a possible D gene (5 bases). Germline CDR1 MGHRA, CDR2 YSYEKL. Trimming left V 1 base short and J 4 bases short, with 13 bases between. The CDR3 is 15 amino acids. The CDR3 nucleotides read TGCGCCAGCAGCCAAGTGAGGGACCCGGGCTATGGCTACACCTTC. This codes for CASSQVRDPGYGYTF.

V is TRBV15 and J is TRBJ2-3, with TRBD2 identical over 11 bases. The germline CDR1 and CDR2 sequences are LNHNV and YYDKDF (reference sequence). V shed 5 bases and J 2 bases; nucleotides not matched to a gene: 6. The CDR3 covers 16 residues. CDR3 in amino acids: CATSGRLAGLTDTQYF. CDR3 in DNA: TGTGCCACCAGCGGAAGACTAGCGGGGCTCACAGATACGCAGTATTTT.

There are a few counts of this clone. The gene calls are TRBV7-2 and TRBJ1-1; 8 bases map to TRBD1. V lost 5 bases, J lost 5 bases, and 4 bases stayed unmatched. The CDR3 loop spans 13 amino acids. Germline-derived CDR1 and CDR2 are SGHTA and FQGNSA. The CDR3 is CASSAQGGTEAFF. DNA for the CDR3: TGTGCCAGCAGCGCACAGGGGGGGACTGAAGCTTTCTTT.

Concerning this clone: The same CDR3 also results from other DNA sequences found in this sample. The chain's CDR3 is CASSSGVYNEQFF. CDR3 DNA sequence: TGTGCCAGCAGTTCAGGGGTCTACAATGAGCAGTTCTTC. This chain links TRBV11-2 with TRBJ2-1; tentatively, D is TRBD1 (6 bases). Between the trimmed V and J ends, which lost 6 bases and 3 bases, there was a span of 9 bases. Germline V CDR1 and CDR2: SGHAT, FQNNGV. There are 13 residues in the CDR3.